The T cell receptor (beta chain) described here comes from a study of beta chain features in type 1 diabetes. Notes on this clone: Its antigen is undetermined.

The CDR3 loop spans 13 amino acids. Deletions cut 5 bases from V and 4 bases from J, with 11 bases between. The germline V gene has CDR1 SGHAT and CDR2 FQNNGV. TCRB transcripts that were expressed got sequenced, as all of the isolated RNA had been reverse transcribed. Data came from immunoSEQ multiplex PCR; TCRdb stores just in-frame clones and leaves some out. The sample shows a few hundred thousand clones, around a fifth of them seen only once. Study-wide results and limits: Whether TCRB rearrangement is influenced by HLA type was left unresolved in this analysis.

This receptor was obtained from a woman aged 18-35 years in good health. Sequenced input: naive CD4+ T cells from blood. The chain joins TRBV11-2 to TRBJ1-1; a possible D gene is TRBD1 (5 bases). The CDR3 loop is CASSVGGSTEAFF. For the CDR3, the DNA is TGTGCCAGCAGCGTGGGGGGGAGCACTGAAGCTTTCTTT. Supplemented by reference TRBV11-2 and TRBJ1-1, the full variable domain reads EAGVAQSPRYKIIEKRQSVAFWCNPISGHATLYWYQQILGQGPKLLIQFQNNGVVDDSQLPKDRFSAERLKGVDSTLKIQPAKLEDSAVYLCASSVGGSTEAFFGQGTRLTVV.